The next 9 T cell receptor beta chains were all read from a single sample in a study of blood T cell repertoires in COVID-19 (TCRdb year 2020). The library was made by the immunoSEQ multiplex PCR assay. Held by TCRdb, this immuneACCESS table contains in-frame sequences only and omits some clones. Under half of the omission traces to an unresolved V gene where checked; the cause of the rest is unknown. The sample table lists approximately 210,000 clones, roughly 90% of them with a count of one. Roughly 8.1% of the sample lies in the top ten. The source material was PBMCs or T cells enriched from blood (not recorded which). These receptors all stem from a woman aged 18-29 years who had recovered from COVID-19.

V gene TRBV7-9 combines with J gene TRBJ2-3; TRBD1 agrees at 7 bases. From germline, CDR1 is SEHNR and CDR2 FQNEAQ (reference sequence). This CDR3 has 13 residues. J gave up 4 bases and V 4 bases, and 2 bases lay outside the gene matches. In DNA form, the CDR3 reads TGTGCCAGCAGCTCAGGACAGGCAGATACGCAGTATTTT. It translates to CASSSGQADTQYF.

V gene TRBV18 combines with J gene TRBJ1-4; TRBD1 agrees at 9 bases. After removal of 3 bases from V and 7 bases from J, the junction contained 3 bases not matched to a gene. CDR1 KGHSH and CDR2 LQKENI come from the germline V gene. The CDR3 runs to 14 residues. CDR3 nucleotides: TGTGCCAGCTCACCCGGGACAGGGAGTGAAAAACTGTTTTTT. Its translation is CASSPGTGSEKLFF.

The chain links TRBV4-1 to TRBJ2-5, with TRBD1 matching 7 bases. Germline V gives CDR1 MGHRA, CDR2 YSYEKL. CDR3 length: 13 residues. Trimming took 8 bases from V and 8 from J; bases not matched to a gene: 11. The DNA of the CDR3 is TGCGCCAGCGGTATGACAGGGTTGAATACCCAGTACTTC. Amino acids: CASGMTGLNTQYF.

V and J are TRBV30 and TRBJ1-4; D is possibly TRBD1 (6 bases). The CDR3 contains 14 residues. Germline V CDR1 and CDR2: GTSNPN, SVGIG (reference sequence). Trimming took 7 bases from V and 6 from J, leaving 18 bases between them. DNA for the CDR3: TGTGCCTTCACAGGGTATCTAGGGCATGAAAAACTGTTTTTT. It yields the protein CAFTGYLGHEKLFF. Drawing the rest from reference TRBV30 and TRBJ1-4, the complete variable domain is SQTIHQWPATLVQPVGSPLSLECTVEGTSNPNLYWYRQAAGRGLQLLFYSVGIGQISSEVPQNLSASRPQDRQFILSSKKLLLSDSGFYLCAFTGYLGHEKLFFGSGTQLSVL.

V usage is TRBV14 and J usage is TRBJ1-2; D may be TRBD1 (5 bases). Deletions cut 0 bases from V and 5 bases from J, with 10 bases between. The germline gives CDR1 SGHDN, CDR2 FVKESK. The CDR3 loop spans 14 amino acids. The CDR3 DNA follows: TGTGCCAGCAGCCAAGACAGGGAGGGGTATGGCTACACCTTC. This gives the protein CASSQDREGYGYTF.

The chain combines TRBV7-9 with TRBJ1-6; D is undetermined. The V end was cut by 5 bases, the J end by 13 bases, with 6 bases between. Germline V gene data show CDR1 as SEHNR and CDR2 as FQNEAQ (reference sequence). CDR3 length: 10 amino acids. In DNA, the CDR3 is TGTGCCAGCAGCCCACTGCCCCTCCACTTT. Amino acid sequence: CASSPLPLHF.

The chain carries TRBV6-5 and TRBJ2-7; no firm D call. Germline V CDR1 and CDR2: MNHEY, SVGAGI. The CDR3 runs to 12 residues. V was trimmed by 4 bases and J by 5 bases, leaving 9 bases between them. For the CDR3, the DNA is TGTGCCAGCAGTTCGTACAGAAACGAGCAGTACTTC. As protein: CASSSYRNEQYF.

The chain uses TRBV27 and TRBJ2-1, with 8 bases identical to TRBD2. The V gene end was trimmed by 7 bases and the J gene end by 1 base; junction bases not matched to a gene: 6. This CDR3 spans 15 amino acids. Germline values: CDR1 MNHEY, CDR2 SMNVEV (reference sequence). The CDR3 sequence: CASTMAGGSYNEQFF. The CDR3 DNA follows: TGTGCCAGCACCATGGCGGGGGGTTCCTACAATGAGCAGTTCTTC.

The CDR3 loop is CASSKSGGNGYTF. CDR3 DNA sequence: TGTGCCAGCAGTAAATCGGGAGGGAATGGCTACACCTTC. This chain uses TRBV12-3 or TRBV12-4 with TRBJ1-2; D is unclear. V was clipped by 5 bases and J by 6 bases, with 13 bases between them. The length of the CDR3 is 13 residues.